The entry that follows covers one T cell receptor (beta chain) sequence. Trimming removed 3 bases from V and 4 bases from J, with 18 bases in between. The CDR3 contains 16 residues. Looked up from germline, CDR1 is SGDLS and CDR2 is YYNGEE. Survey-level TCR beta sequencing used the immunoSEQ assay. Clones were read by immunoSEQ multiplex PCR, and TCRdb kept only the in-frame ones, dropping some. The sample includes around 49,000 clones, approximately 95% of them seen just once. This receptor was obtained from a man aged 40-49 years with rheumatoid arthritis. This chain uses TRBV9 with TRBJ2-3, with no clear D. The sequencing input was PBMCs. The CDR3 nucleotides read TGTGCCAGCAGCGCGCAGGCGGCTGTTGGGGCAGATACGCAGTATTTT. Protein product: CASSAQAAVGADTQYF.